This entry features one TCR beta chain sequence. Antigen specificity is unknown. The data stem from a study of T cell responses to AZD1222 COVID-19 vaccine. CDR1 LGHDT and CDR2 YNNKEL come from the germline V gene (reference sequence). CDR3 size: 16 residues. V lost 4 bases, J lost 4 bases, and 19 bases lay in between. Method: immunoSEQ multiplex PCR; TCRdb's copy keeps in-frame clones and lacks some. The sample yields under 200,000 clones, 85% to 90% seen once. General study results and limits: It was only after the peak T cell response that any repertoires were sampled. Spike regions recognized by vaccine-associated CD4 TCRs spanned the protein, led by 160-218 and 743-854. The sample set comprised mostly white British donors with more females, and clonal diversity was possibly underestimated.

The material was peripheral blood, obtained 28 days after the second AZD1222 dose. The chain uses TRBV3-1 (or the pseudogene TRBV3-2) and TRBJ1-1; tentative D call: TRBD1 (5 bases). This sequence was found in an adult who received the AZD1222 COVID-19 vaccine. The CDR3 region has the DNA TGTGCCAGCAGCCCTCGTCGGGGGGGTTCCAGCACTGAAGCTTTCTTT. Its translation is CASSPRRGGSSTEAFF.